A single sample is the source of the 12 T cell receptor beta chains below, sequenced in a study of blood T cell repertoires in COVID-19. Clones were sequenced by immunoSEQ multiplex PCR, and TCRdb holds only the in-frame ones, with some missing. The data show approximately 270,000 clones, about 91% seen once. The sample taken for sequencing was PBMCs or T cells enriched from blood (not recorded which). The receptors stem from a human donor in a cohort exposed to, infected with or recovered from COVID-19 (not recorded which). The donor label of this sample is uncertain.

This clone was seen only a few times. The chain has TRBV2 and TRBJ2-1; a weak D match, TRBD2 (6 bases). This CDR3 is built from 14 residues. CDR1 and CDR2 (germline): SNHLY, FYNNEI. V was pared by 6 bases and J by 7 bases, with 16 bases between. The CDR3, as DNA: TGTGCCAGCAGGGGCAGGGACGCGGGGAATGAGCAGTTCTTC. Translated: CASRGRDAGNEQFF.

The chain uses TRBV6-1 and TRBJ1-1; no reliable D call. Germline V gene sequence: CDR1 MNHNS, CDR2 SASEGT. V was pared by 2 bases and J by 5 bases, with 12 bases between. This CDR3 spans 14 amino acids. CDR3 amino acids: CASSELEEGTEAFF. In nucleotides, the CDR3 is TGTGCCAGCAGTGAACTTGAGGAGGGAACTGAAGCTTTCTTT.

This chain's CDR3 is CASSYTGSTGELFF. As DNA, the CDR3 is TGTGCCAGCAGCTATACAGGGAGCACCGGGGAGCTGTTTTTT. The genes are TRBV9 and TRBJ2-2; D might be TRBD1 (6 bases). In germline, CDR1 is SGDLS, CDR2 YYNGEE. The CDR3 runs 14 residues. V was trimmed by 4 bases and J by 4 bases, leaving 11 bases between them.

The chain recombines TRBV3-1 (or the pseudogene TRBV3-2) with TRBJ1-3; 7 bases map to TRBD1. V dropped 9 bases and J dropped 0; count of bases not matched to a gene: 17. This CDR3 region has 18 residues. The V gene's germline CDR1 is LGHDT and CDR2 YNNKEL (reference sequence). The CDR3 bases are TGTGCCAGGGTTCAATTAAAGACAGGGAGCCTCTCTGGAAACACCATATATTTT. It is translated as CARVQLKTGSLSGNTIYF.

This chain links TRBV19 with TRBJ2-2, with 11 bases matching TRBD1. The ends lost 4 bases at V and 5 bases at J; junction bases unmatched: 3. CDR1 LNHDA and CDR2 SQIVND come from the germline V gene (reference sequence). The CDR3 length is 15 residues. CDR3: CASSTGQGATGELFF. The CDR3 region has the DNA TGTGCCAGTAGTACTGGACAGGGGGCTACCGGGGAGCTGTTTTTT.

This sequence joins TRBV2 and TRBJ2-5, with 10 positions matching TRBD2. The CDR3 sequence is 15 residues long. CDR1 and CDR2 (germline): SNHLY, FYNNEI. The ends lost 5 bases at V and 1 base at J; junction bases unmatched: 4. CDR3 loop: CASSPRLAGQETQYF. In DNA form, the CDR3 reads TGTGCCAGCAGTCCCAGACTAGCGGGCCAAGAGACCCAGTACTTC.

V and J are TRBV6-1 and TRBJ1-2; a weak D match, TRBD1 (5 bases). CDR3 length equals 16 residues. V dropped 1 base and J dropped 8 bases, with 20 bases sitting between them. CDR1 is MNHNS and CDR2 is SASEGT in the germline V gene. CDR3 region: CASSEEWTQGPLGYTF. Here the CDR3 DNA reads TGTGCCAGCAGTGAAGAGTGGACGCAGGGTCCGTTAGGCTACACCTTC.

The gene calls are TRBV29-1 and TRBJ1-2; 8 bases match TRBD1. This CDR3 has 13 residues. Germline assignment: CDR1 SQVTM and CDR2 ANQGSEA. Trimming took 4 bases from V and 4 from J; bases not matched to a gene: 5. This CDR3 is CSVAGGRTYGYTF. The CDR3 nucleotides read TGCAGCGTTGCAGGGGGCAGAACCTATGGCTACACCTTC.

The rearrangement links TRBV7-2 to TRBJ1-2, with TRBD1 matching over 10 bases. The length of the CDR3 is 15 residues. Germline CDR1 SGHTA, CDR2 FQGNSA. After removal of 6 bases from V and 8 bases from J, the junction contained 12 bases not matched to a gene. The CDR3 DNA follows: TGTGCCAGCAGGAGATCCATCGGGACAGGGGACGGCTACACCTTC. Amino acid sequence: CASRRSIGTGDGYTF.

The chain recombines TRBV12-5 with TRBJ2-3, with TRBD2 matching over 10 bases. The CDR3 sequence is 18 residues long. Germline assignment: CDR1 LGHNT and CDR2 FRNRAP. V shed 0 bases, J shed 0 bases, and the junction held 6 bases outside the gene matches. The chain's CDR3 is CASGLVLRGLASTDTQYF. DNA for the CDR3: TGTGCTAGTGGTTTGGTACTAAGGGGACTAGCGAGCACAGATACGCAGTATTTT.

This clone was seen a few times. The V call is TRBV5-1, the J call TRBJ2-1; D is perhaps TRBD1 (6 bases). The germline V gene encodes CDR1 SGHRS and CDR2 YFSETQ. V dropped 3 bases and J dropped 5 bases, with 12 bases sitting between them. The CDR3 extends over 14 amino acids. The CDR3 reads CASSSAGVHNEQFF. For the CDR3, the DNA is TGCGCCAGCAGCTCGGCAGGGGTCCACAATGAGCAGTTCTTC. Variable domain in full (rest from reference TRBV5-1 and TRBJ2-1): KAGVTQTPRYLIKTRGQQVTLSCSPISGHRSVSWYQQTPGQGLQFLFEYFSETQRNKGNFPGRFSGRQFSNSRSEMNVSTLELGDSALYLCASSSAGVHNEQFFGPGTRLTVL.

The gene calls are TRBV3-1 (or the pseudogene TRBV3-2) and TRBJ2-5; D possibly corresponds to TRBD1 (6 bases). The CDR3 has 15 amino acids. Germline V gene data show CDR1 as LGHDT and CDR2 as YNNKEL (reference sequence). V was cut by 2 bases and J by 1 base, with 11 bases left in between. CDR3 DNA: TGTGCCAGCAGCCAACGCACAGGGTTCCAAGAGACCCAGTACTTC. Translated, it gives CASSQRTGFQETQYF.